These 26 T cell receptor beta chains share one sample of origin, sequenced in a study of blood T cell repertoires in COVID-19. Only in-frame clones appear in the TCRdb table, and some are missing; sequencing was by immunoSEQ multiplex PCR. The repertoire holds fewer than 250,000 clones, with approximately 83% as singletons. Sequencing input: PBMCs or T cells enriched from blood (not recorded which). These receptors all come from a woman aged 40 to 50 who had been exposed to COVID-19.

The chain recombines TRBV27 with TRBJ1-4; D is ambiguous. V was pared by 0 bases and J by 0 bases, with 11 bases between. CDR3 length: 17 amino acids. Germline CDR1 is MNHEY and CDR2 is SMNVEV (reference sequence). CDR3 sequence: CASSLSNLAATNEKLFF. The CDR3 nucleotides are TGTGCCAGCAGTTTATCGAACCTGGCTGCAACTAATGAAAAACTGTTTTTT.

This clone was observed a single time. This rearrangement joins TRBV7-9 to TRBJ2-7, with 7 nucleotides matching TRBD1. Germline V gives CDR1 SEHNR, CDR2 FQNEAQ (reference sequence). The J segment lost 5 bases and the V segment lost 5 bases, leaving 6 bases of the junction unmatched. The CDR3 totals 13 residues. This CDR3 is CASSPHTGDEQYF. The DNA of the CDR3 is TGTGCCAGCAGCCCCCATACAGGGGACGAGCAGTACTTC.

The chain uses TRBV19 and TRBJ2-5, with D possibly matching TRBD2 (6 bases). V lost 3 bases and J lost 3, with 14 bases in between. The CDR3 sequence is 15 residues long. Germline loops: CDR1 LNHDA, CDR2 SQIVND (reference sequence). The CDR3 region has the DNA TGTGCCAGTAGTATGGCGGGGACCCTAAAAGAGACCCAGTACTTC. Translated: CASSMAGTLKETQYF. The full variable domain, with the rest looked up from reference TRBV19 and TRBJ2-5, is DGGITQSPKYLFRKEGQNVTLSCEQNLNHDAMYWYRQDPGQGLRLIYYSQIVNDFQKGDIAEGYSVSREKKESFPLTVTSAQKNPTAFYLCASSMAGTLKETQYFGPGTRLLVL.

The J gene is TRBJ2-2, the V gene TRBV10-3, with 11 positions matching TRBD2. Germline-derived CDR1 and CDR2 are ENHRY and SYGVKD. V gave up 3 bases and J gave up 3 bases; unmatched junction bases: 3. This CDR3 is built from 16 residues. CDR3 DNA: TGTGCCATCAGTGACACTAGCGGGGGTTACACCGGGGAGCTGTTTTTT. This encodes CAISDTSGGYTGELFF.

There are a few counts of this clone. The J gene is TRBJ2-7, the V gene TRBV19, with a tentative D call TRBD1 (5 bases). Trimming cost V 4 bases and J 5 bases, with 12 bases left between them. The CDR3 consists of 13 residues. Per the germline V gene, CDR1 is LNHDA and CDR2 is SQIVND (reference sequence). The CDR3 nucleotides are TGTGCCAGTAGTAACACAGGCATCGACGAGCAGTACTTC. Encoded protein: CASSNTGIDEQYF. The variable domain in full, with the rest retrieved from reference TRBV19 and TRBJ2-7, is DGGITQSPKYLFRKEGQNVTLSCEQNLNHDAMYWYRQDPGQGLRLIYYSQIVNDFQKGDIAEGYSVSREKKESFPLTVTSAQKNPTAFYLCASSNTGIDEQYFGPGTRLTVT.

The chain uses TRBV4-3 and TRBJ2-7, with TRBD2 matching 10 bases. V lost 0 bases and J lost 2; bases outside the gene matches: 10. CDR1 and CDR2 (germline): LGHNA, YSLEER. The CDR3 runs 18 residues. The CDR3 here is CASSQELTGLAATYEQYF. CDR3 DNA sequence: TGCGCCAGCAGCCAAGAGTTGACAGGACTAGCGGCGACCTACGAGCAGTACTTC.

This chain joins TRBV3-1 (or the pseudogene TRBV3-2) and TRBJ1-1; 8 bases align to TRBD1. Germline trimming cut 4 bases from V and 3 bases from J; bases unmatched to any gene: 4. The germline V gene has CDR1 LGHDT and CDR2 YNNKEL (reference sequence). This CDR3 spans 14 amino acids. The DNA for the CDR3 is TGTGCCAGCAGCCGCTCACAGGGGGACACTGAAGCTTTCTTT. Translation gives CASSRSQGDTEAFF.

V gene TRBV7-2 combines with J gene TRBJ2-7, with a tentative D call TRBD1 (5 bases). This CDR3 is 16 amino acids long. The V gene lost 6 bases and the J gene lost 0 bases, with 18 bases spanning the gap. In germline, CDR1 is SGHTA, CDR2 FQGNSA. The CDR3 reads CASSPQAAVNSYEQYF. In DNA form, the CDR3 reads TGTGCCAGCAGTCCACAGGCGGCGGTTAACTCCTACGAGCAGTACTTC.

For the CDR3, the DNA is TGTGCCATCAGCTGGGGACAGGGAGGCGAAAAACTGTTTTTT. Amino acids: CAISWGQGGEKLFF. The J gene is TRBJ1-4, the V gene TRBV10-3; 9 bases are shared with TRBD1. The length of the CDR3 is 14 residues. In germline, CDR1 is ENHRY, CDR2 SYGVKD. The J segment lost 8 bases and the V segment lost 6 bases, leaving 7 bases of the junction unmatched.

The V gene is TRBV27, the J gene TRBJ1-5; 8 bases match TRBD1. There are 16 residues in the CDR3. V lost 3 bases and J lost 5; bases outside the gene matches: 9. CDR1 and CDR2 (germline): MNHEY, SMNVEV (reference sequence). This chain's CDR3 is CASSFRWDRYYQPQHF. CDR3 bases: TGTGCCAGCAGTTTCCGCTGGGACAGGTACTATCAGCCCCAGCATTTT.

As regards this clone: Other DNA sequences in the sample encode the same CDR3. The rearrangement links TRBV6-2 or TRBV6-3 to TRBJ1-1, with a weak D call TRBD1 (6 bases). This CDR3 is built from 15 residues. Germline lookup yields CDR1 MNHEY and CDR2 SVGEGT. Trimming pared 1 base from V and 0 bases from J, leaving 9 bases between. The DNA for the CDR3 is TGTGCCAGCAGTTACTTTCAGGGGTTGAACACTGAAGCTTTCTTT. Translated: CASSYFQGLNTEAFF.

This clone showed up many times. The chain is built from TRBV6-2 or TRBV6-3 and TRBJ1-3, with 9 bases aligning to TRBD1. This CDR3 is 16 amino acids long. CDR1 and CDR2 from the germline V gene are MNHEY and SVGEGT. The V segment lost 2 bases and the J segment 16 bases; nucleotides outside the gene matches: 18. Here the CDR3 reads CASSYRMDRGPSGLYF. The CDR3 DNA follows: TGTGCCAGCAGTTACCGAATGGACAGGGGACCCTCCGGTTTGTATTTT.

This clone was counted a few times. Other DNA sequences of this sample code for an identical CDR3. This chain joins TRBV5-1 and TRBJ2-1, with D tentatively TRBD1 (5 bases). V dropped 0 bases and J dropped 8 bases, with 9 bases sitting between them. The CDR3 covers 13 residues. Looked up from germline, CDR1 is SGHRS and CDR2 is YFSETQ. Written as DNA, the CDR3 is TGCGCCAGCAGCTTGGGAAGGGGTGATGAGCAGTTCTTC. Translating gives CASSLGRGDEQFF.

The rearrangement uses TRBV2 and TRBJ2-1, with TRBD1 as a possible D gene (5 bases). The V and J ends lost 3 bases and 4 bases respectively, with 13 bases between them. This CDR3 has 15 residues. Per the germline V gene, CDR1 is SNHLY and CDR2 is FYNNEI. The CDR3, as DNA: TGTGCCAGCAGTGATTGGGGTCGACAGTACAATGAGCAGTTCTTC. Encoded protein: CASSDWGRQYNEQFF.

This sequence joins TRBV3-1 (or the pseudogene TRBV3-2) and TRBJ1-5; perhaps TRBD1 as D (6 bases). The germline gives CDR1 LGHDT, CDR2 YNNKEL (reference sequence). This CDR3 has 16 amino acids. V was clipped by 1 base and J by 4 bases, with 14 bases between them. CDR3: CASSQVVRDTNQPQHF. DNA for the CDR3: TGTGCCAGCAGCCAAGTGGTTCGGGACACTAATCAGCCCCAGCATTTT.

The genes are TRBV29-1 and TRBJ1-5; 7 bases align to TRBD1. J lost 6 bases, V lost 4 bases, and 6 bases had no gene match. Germline values: CDR1 SQVTM, CDR2 ANQGSEA. The CDR3 is made up of 13 amino acids. CDR3 sequence: CSVGTGEFQPQHF. CDR3 DNA: TGCAGCGTTGGAACAGGGGAATTTCAGCCCCAGCATTTT.

This clone was seen once. The V call is TRBV6-5, the J call TRBJ1-1; D may be TRBD1 (6 bases). This CDR3 is 15 amino acids long. V was cut by 4 bases and J by 3 bases, with 15 bases left in between. The V gene's germline CDR1 is MNHEY and CDR2 SVGAGI. CDR3 region: CASSSIQGLYTEAFF. The CDR3 coding sequence is TGTGCCAGCAGTTCCATTCAGGGGTTGTACACTGAAGCTTTCTTT.

This clone was recorded only once. V usage is TRBV7-9 and J usage is TRBJ2-1; the match to TRBD1 covers 8 bases. Germline CDR1 SEHNR, CDR2 FQNEAQ (reference sequence). This CDR3 contains 16 residues. The V segment lost 2 bases and the J segment 8 bases; nucleotides outside the gene matches: 11. CDR3 protein: CASSLPRQGRMDEQFF. The DNA for the CDR3 is TGTGCCAGCAGCTTACCCCGACAGGGGCGAATGGATGAGCAGTTCTTC.

This clone appeared a single time. The rearrangement uses TRBV5-1 and TRBJ1-1; no reliable D call. The CDR3 spans 13 residues. The V gene lost 6 bases and the J gene lost 1 base, with 10 bases spanning the gap. Germline CDR1 SGHRS, CDR2 YFSETQ. The DNA of the CDR3 is TGCGCCAGCAAGAGGGCGGGGAACACTGAAGCTTTCTTT. Translated: CASKRAGNTEAFF.

The chain has TRBV18 and TRBJ2-1; TRBD2 matches 14 bases. V lost 3 bases to trimming and J lost 9 bases; unmatched junction nucleotides: 4. Per the germline V gene, CDR1 is KGHSH and CDR2 is LQKENI. This CDR3 is 15 amino acids long. The chain's CDR3 is CASSPGTSGGSEQFF. The DNA for the CDR3 is TGTGCCAGCTCACCCGGGACTAGCGGGGGTAGTGAGCAGTTCTTC. Filled out from reference TRBV18 and TRBJ2-1, the complete variable domain reads NAGVMQNPRHLVRRRGQEARLRCSPMKGHSHVYWYRQLPEEGLKFMVYLQKENIIDESGMPKERFSAEFPKEGPSILRIQQVVRGDSAAYFCASSPGTSGGSEQFFGPGTRLTVL.

The count of this clone is one. This sequence joins TRBV12-2 and TRBJ2-3; the table assigns TRBD2, which was not confirmed against the DNA. TRBV12-2 is designated a pseudogene. The CDR3 covers 18 residues. The CDR3 sequence is CASRLALEGTSTHDTQYF. The DNA of the CDR3 is TGTGCAAGTCGCTTAGCATTAGAAGGGACTTCAACCCACGATACGCAGTATTTT.

The J gene is TRBJ1-1, the V gene TRBV18, with TRBD1 matching 10 bases. Germline V gene sequence: CDR1 KGHSH, CDR2 LQKENI. Trimming cost V 5 bases and J 4 bases; bases outside gene matches: 10. The CDR3 sequence is 16 residues long. CDR3 sequence reads: CASSIDRGHLGTEAFF. In DNA form, the CDR3 reads TGTGCCAGCTCAATCGACAGGGGGCATTTGGGCACTGAAGCTTTCTTT.

CDR3 in amino acids: CASSVGDRSYNEQFF. The CDR3 DNA reads TGTGCCAGCAGTGTTGGAGACAGGTCCTACAATGAGCAGTTCTTC. The chain joins TRBV6-4 to TRBJ2-1; D is perhaps TRBD1 (6 bases). Between the trimmed V and J ends, which lost 4 bases and 1 base, there was a span of 11 bases. The CDR3 is made up of 15 amino acids. Per the germline V gene, CDR1 is MRHNA and CDR2 is SNTAGT.

The gene calls are TRBV28 and TRBJ2-7; 7 bases fit TRBD2. Germline CDR1 is MDHEN and CDR2 is SYDVKM. This CDR3 has 15 amino acids. Trimming at V came to 5 bases and at J to 4 bases, leaving 11 bases not matched to a gene. The CDR3 protein is CASSLRTRLPYEQYF. CDR3 nucleotides: TGTGCCAGCAGTCTACGGACTAGACTGCCTTACGAGCAGTACTTC.

This clone was detected once. V is TRBV4-2 and J is TRBJ1-2; 7 bases fit TRBD1. Germline CDR1 LGHNA, CDR2 YNFKEQ. The length of the CDR3 is 14 residues. J was trimmed by 8 bases and V by 2 bases; bases with no gene match: 8. The CDR3 is CASSQSDRDYGYTF. The CDR3 coding sequence is TGTGCCAGCAGCCAAAGCGACAGGGATTACGGCTACACCTTC.

The CDR3 spells CASARGQRSPTYNEQFF. CDR3 coding DNA: TGTGCTAGTGCCAGGGGGCAGCGCTCTCCTACCTACAATGAGCAGTTCTTC. The gene calls are TRBV12-5 and TRBJ2-1; 8 bases match TRBD1. There are 17 residues in the CDR3. V lost 7 bases, J lost 2 bases, and 13 bases stayed unmatched. Germline lookup yields CDR1 LGHNT and CDR2 FRNRAP.